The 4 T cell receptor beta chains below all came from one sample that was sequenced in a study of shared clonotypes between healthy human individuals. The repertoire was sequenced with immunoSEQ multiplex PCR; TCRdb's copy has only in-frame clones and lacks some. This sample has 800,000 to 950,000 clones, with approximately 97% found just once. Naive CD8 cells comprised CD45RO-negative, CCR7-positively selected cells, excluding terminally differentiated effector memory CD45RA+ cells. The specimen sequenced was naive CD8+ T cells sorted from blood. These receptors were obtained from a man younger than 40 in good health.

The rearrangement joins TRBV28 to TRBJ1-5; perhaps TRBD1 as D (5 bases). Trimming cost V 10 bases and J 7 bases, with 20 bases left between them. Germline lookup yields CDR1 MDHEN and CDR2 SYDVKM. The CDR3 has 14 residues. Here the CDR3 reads CATVGWGNEQPQHF. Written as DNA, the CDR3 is TGTGCCACCGTTGGGTGGGGCAATGAGCAGCCCCAGCATTTT.

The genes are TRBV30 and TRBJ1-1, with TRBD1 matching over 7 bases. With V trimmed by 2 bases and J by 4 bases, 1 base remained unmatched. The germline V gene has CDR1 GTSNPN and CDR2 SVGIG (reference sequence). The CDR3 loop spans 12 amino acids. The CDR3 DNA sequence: TGTGCCTGGAGTCAGGGGGTCACTGAAGCTTTCTTT. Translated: CAWSQGVTEAFF.

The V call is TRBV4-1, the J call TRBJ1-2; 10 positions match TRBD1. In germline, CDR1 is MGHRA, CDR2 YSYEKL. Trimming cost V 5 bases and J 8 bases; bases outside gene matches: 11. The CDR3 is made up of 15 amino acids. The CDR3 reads CASSDRTGGSYGYTF. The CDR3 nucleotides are TGCGCCAGCAGCGATAGGACAGGGGGAAGTTACGGCTACACCTTC.

CDR3 loop: CASSFRRERGELFF. The CDR3 nucleotides are TGTGCCAGCAGTTTTCGGCGGGAGCGCGGGGAGCTGTTTTTT. The chain has TRBV28 and TRBJ2-2; 7 bases map to TRBD2. Germline CDR1 MDHEN, CDR2 SYDVKM. The CDR3 length is 14 residues. The J segment lost 7 bases and the V segment lost 3 bases, leaving 5 bases of the junction unmatched.